The 15 T cell receptor beta chains reported below all come from one sample, sequenced in a study of graft-versus-host responses after intestinal transplantation. The repertoire was sequenced with immunoSEQ multiplex PCR; TCRdb's copy has only in-frame clones and lacks some. The repertoire has about 94,000 clones, 91% of them found once; the top ten carry 0.4% to 0.5%. These TCRs' antigens remain unknown. Sample: unstimulated CD8+ T cells sorted from spleen or lymph node cells, taken before intestinal transplant. Source of these receptors: a human donor who received an intestinal transplant.

This chain uses TRBV7-9 with TRBJ2-1; perhaps TRBD1 as D (6 bases). The CDR3 is 14 amino acids. The V end lost 3 bases, the J end lost 5 bases, and 11 bases lay between the germline ends. Germline V gene data show CDR1 as SEHNR and CDR2 as FQNEAQ (reference sequence). CDR3 sequence: CASSFTGTNNEQFF. The CDR3 DNA sequence: TGTGCCAGCAGCTTCACCGGGACAAACAATGAGCAGTTCTTC. The full variable domain, with the rest looked up from reference TRBV7-9 and TRBJ2-1, is DTGVSQNPRHKITKRGQNVTFRCDPISEHNRLYWYRQTLGQGPEFLTYFQNEAQLEKSRLLSDRFSAERPKGSFSTLEIQRTEQGDSAMYLCASSFTGTNNEQFFGPGTRLTVL.

The rearrangement joins TRBV28 to TRBJ2-7; 13 nucleotides match TRBD2. CDR3 length equals 16 residues. Germline-derived CDR1 and CDR2 are MDHEN and SYDVKM. Trimming took 10 bases from V and 0 from J; bases not matched to a gene: 9. Written as DNA, the CDR3 is TGTGCCACCCGACTAGCGGGAGGACTCAGCTCCTACGAGCAGTACTTC. It codes for CATRLAGGLSSYEQYF. Complete variable domain (other parts from reference TRBV28 and TRBJ2-7): DVKVTQSSRYLVKRTGEKVFLECVQDMDHENMFWYRQDPGLGLRLIYFSYDVKMKEKGDIPEGYSVSREKKERFSLILESASTNQTSMYLCATRLAGGLSSYEQYFGPGTRLTVT.

The chain has TRBV28 and TRBJ1-1; D gene uncertain. The CDR3 sequence is 11 residues long. V lost 1 base to trimming and J lost 7 bases, with 4 bases between them. CDR1 is MDHEN and CDR2 is SYDVKM in the germline V gene. CDR3 sequence (DNA): TGTGCCAGCAGTTTATCTAGTGAAGCTTTCTTT. This sequence encodes CASSLSSEAFF.

This chain connects TRBV30 to TRBJ2-7; TRBD1 aligns across 9 bases. The junction had 5 bases not matched to a gene; V was cut back by 4 bases and J by 4 bases. CDR1 is GTSNPN, CDR2 SVGIG, per germline (reference sequence). The CDR3 extends over 13 amino acids. The CDR3 sequence is CAWNSGTGYEQYF. CDR3 sequence (DNA): TGTGCCTGGAACTCCGGGACAGGGTACGAGCAGTACTTC.

V and J are TRBV4-1 and TRBJ2-7; tentatively, D is TRBD1 (5 bases). Trimming shortened V by 4 bases and J by 13 bases, and 23 bases separated the two germline ends. In germline, CDR1 is MGHRA, CDR2 YSYEKL. CDR3 length equals 14 residues. This CDR3 reads CASSLDQKGPGQYF. For the CDR3, the DNA is TGCGCCAGCAGCCTAGACCAAAAGGGGCCCGGGCAATACTTC.

This rearrangement joins TRBV28 to TRBJ2-7; D is possibly TRBD1 (6 bases). V was trimmed by 3 bases and J by 7 bases, leaving 16 bases between them. Germline CDR1 reads MDHEN; CDR2 reads SYDVKM. CDR3 size: 14 residues. Written as DNA, the CDR3 is TGTGCCAGCAGTTTGAGGCATGACAGGCTAGAGCAGTACTTC. Its translation: CASSLRHDRLEQYF.

V gene TRBV7-9 combines with J gene TRBJ2-5, with no clear D. The CDR3 is 13 residues long. Trimming stripped 3 bases from V and 5 bases from J, with 10 bases between. Germline V CDR1 and CDR2: SEHNR, FQNEAQ (reference sequence). Here the CDR3 reads CASSLEPPETQYF. CDR3 in DNA: TGTGCCAGCAGCTTGGAGCCCCCGGAGACCCAGTACTTC.

V gene TRBV6-1 combines with J gene TRBJ1-1, with D possibly TRBD1 on 6 matching bases. Trimming took off 8 bases at V and 0 bases at J, with 10 bases between the two ends. This CDR3 spans 13 amino acids. CDR1 MNHNS and CDR2 SASEGT come from the germline V gene. The CDR3 sequence: CASDGQMNTEAFF. For the CDR3, the DNA is TGTGCCAGCGACGGACAGATGAACACTGAAGCTTTCTTT.

The chain is built from TRBV28 and TRBJ1-6; 8 bases align to TRBD1. The CDR3 covers 13 residues. V shed 2 bases, J shed 10 bases, and the junction held 1 base outside the gene matches. Germline V gene lookup returns CDR1 MDHEN and CDR2 SYDVKM. The CDR3 sequence: CASSLTGGSPLHF. The CDR3 DNA follows: TGTGCCAGCAGTTTAACAGGGGGATCACCCCTCCACTTT.

The chain employs TRBV29-1 and TRBJ2-5; 7 bases agree with TRBD2. The germline CDR1 and CDR2 sequences are SQVTM and ANQGSEA. Unmatched junction bases numbered 16, after V lost 2 bases and J lost 4 bases. The CDR3 has 17 residues. This chain's CDR3 is CSVEITAGVGRGETQYF. Written as DNA, the CDR3 is TGCAGCGTTGAAATAACCGCGGGAGTGGGTAGGGGAGAGACCCAGTACTTC.

The chain recombines TRBV5-6 with TRBJ2-5, with a possible D match to TRBD2 (7 bases). TRBJ2-7 matches the DNA end more closely, so the J call is doubtful. The CDR3 is 13 residues long. Looked up from germline, CDR1 is SGHDT and CDR2 is YYEEEE. CDR3 region: CASRGGLSYEQYF. Here the CDR3 DNA reads TGTGCCAGCAGGGGGGGGCTCTCCTACGAGCAGTACTTC.

The chain is built from TRBV27 and TRBJ2-7; D is perhaps TRBD1 (5 bases). This CDR3 comprises 14 residues. Trimming stripped 3 bases from V and 2 bases from J, with 11 bases between. CDR1 is MNHEY and CDR2 is SMNVEV in the germline V gene (reference sequence). CDR3 sequence (DNA): TGTGCCAGCAGTTTCGCGAAGGGGCCCTACGAGCAGTACTTC. Translating gives CASSFAKGPYEQYF.

J is TRBJ2-1 and V is TRBV27; TRBD2 aligns across 11 bases. The CDR3 has 18 amino acids. From germline, CDR1 is MNHEY and CDR2 SMNVEV (reference sequence). V trimming: 2 bases; J trimming: 3 bases; junction bases outside the gene matches: 9. CDR3: CASSLPPSSGGIYNEQFF. CDR3 nucleotide sequence: TGTGCCAGCAGTTTACCGCCTTCTAGCGGGGGGATCTACAATGAGCAGTTCTTC.

The chain uses TRBV28 and TRBJ2-1, with 12 bases lining up with TRBD1. J was trimmed by 7 bases and V by 6 bases; bases with no gene match: 4. CDR1 and CDR2 (germline): MDHEN, SYDVKM. The CDR3 consists of 14 residues. CDR3 protein: CASRPGQGANEQFF. CDR3 in DNA: TGTGCCAGCAGGCCGGGACAGGGGGCGAATGAGCAGTTCTTC.

The chain employs TRBV6-5 and TRBJ2-1; D possibly corresponds to TRBD1 (5 bases). Trimming shortened V by 2 bases and J by 8 bases, and 13 bases separated the two germline ends. Germline V gene sequence: CDR1 MNHEY, CDR2 SVGAGI. This CDR3 spans 14 amino acids. The chain's CDR3 is CASSYRGGIDEQFF. CDR3 nucleotides: TGTGCCAGCAGTTACAGGGGTGGTATCGATGAGCAGTTCTTC.